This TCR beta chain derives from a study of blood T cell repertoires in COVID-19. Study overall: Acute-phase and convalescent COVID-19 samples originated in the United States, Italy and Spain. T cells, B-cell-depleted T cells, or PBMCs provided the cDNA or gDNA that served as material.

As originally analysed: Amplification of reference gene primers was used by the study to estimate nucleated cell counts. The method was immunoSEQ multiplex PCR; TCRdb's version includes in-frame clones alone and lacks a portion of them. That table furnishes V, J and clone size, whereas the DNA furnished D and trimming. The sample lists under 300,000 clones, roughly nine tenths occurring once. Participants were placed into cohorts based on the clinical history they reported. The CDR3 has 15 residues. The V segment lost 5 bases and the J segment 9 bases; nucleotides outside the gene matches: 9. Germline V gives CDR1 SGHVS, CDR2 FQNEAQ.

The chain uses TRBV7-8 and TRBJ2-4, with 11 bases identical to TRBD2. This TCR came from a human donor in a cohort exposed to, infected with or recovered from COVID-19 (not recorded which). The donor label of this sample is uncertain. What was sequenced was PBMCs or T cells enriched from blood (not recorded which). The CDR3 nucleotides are TGTGCCAGCAGCCAACTAGCGGGGGAGGGTGGCATTCAGTACTTC. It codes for CASSQLAGEGGIQYF.